This T cell receptor beta chain was recovered during a study of Ad26.COV2.S vaccination and SARS-CoV-2 variants. Study at large: Intramuscular Ad26.COV2.S doses were given once or twice, 56 days apart. General observations from the study: Participants given vaccine showed non-spike TCR breadth similar to that of placebo recipients.

Treatment given: around 19 received Ad26.COV2.S at low or high dose, single or two shots; roughly five received placebo; per-sample allocation not given. It was on day 63 after the first vaccine or placebo injection that samples were taken. The assay was immunoSEQ multiplex PCR, and TCRdb's table has in-frame clones only and misses some. This repertoire shows about 680,000 clones, 89% found once; its top ten account for roughly 1.5%. In regard to this clone: Its antigen is as yet unknown.

CDR3 size: 15 residues. Trimming removed 0 bases from V and 6 bases from J, with 12 bases in between. The germline gives CDR1 MNHEY, CDR2 SVGEGT. V gene TRBV6-2 or TRBV6-3 combines with J gene TRBJ2-1, with D perhaps matching TRBD1 (6 bases). The sample consisted of peripheral blood, taken in a trial of Ad26.COV2.S vaccine versus placebo. This clonotype originated in a person aged 18 to 59 who received the Ad26.COV2.S COVID-19 vaccine or a placebo. As DNA, the CDR3 is TGTGCCAGCAGTTACTCACGGGGACAACGCAATGAGCAGTTCTTC. The encoded protein is CASSYSRGQRNEQFF.